This T cell receptor (beta chain) was recovered during a study of siplizumab effects on memory and regulatory T cells (dated by TCRdb to the late 2010s). Notes on the research overall: The study looked at the effect of siplizumab, an anti-CD2 antibody, on alloreactive T-cell subsets in allogeneic mixed lymphocyte reactions made from human PBMCs.

CDR1 SGHTA and CDR2 FQGNSA were looked up in the germline V gene. Cut back by 1 base and 13 bases, the V and J ends lie 16 bases apart. The CDR3 numbers 14 residues from cysteine through phenylalanine. The retained sequence is limited to the CDR3, 42 bases, with the frame set at the first base. To prepare the library, the immunoSEQ multiplex PCR assay was applied. Each sample had 9 x 10^4 or so TCR templates assayed by the deep sequencing platform. Genomic DNA extracted from sorted T cells was used for TCRbeta CDR3 sequencing. The paper's processing steps were these. Clonal analysis of TCRbeta CDR3 data was done in the R programming language. Alloreactive CD4+ and CD8+ clones were identified by comparing unstimulated samples to CFSE-low samples taken after the reaction. Regulatory or non-regulatory origin of alloreactive CD4+ clones was assigned by matching sequences to the sorted unstimulated Treg and non-Treg repertoires. Held by TCRdb, this immuneACCESS table contains in-frame sequences only and omits some clones. Under half of the omission traces to an unresolved V gene where checked; the cause of the rest is unknown. D and trimming come from the DNA, and the V and J calls and clone size come from that table. A total of 90,000 to 110,000 clones appear in this sample, about 91% of them only once. About 0.78% of the sample is held by the ten biggest clonotypes.

This clone was found once. The antigen this receptor binds is unknown. Base qualities are not recorded, but no much larger clone differs from it by a single base. Paper-wide results and their limitations: For roughly 80-97% of proliferating CD4+ or CD8+ clones, no naive or memory phenotype could be assigned. Because sequences below about 10^-5 frequency were poorly captured, only a minor fraction of alloreactive clones could be mapped to unstimulated subsets. Siplizumab significantly lowered the cumulative frequency of alloreactive sequences that could be traced to unstimulated CD4+ memory T cells. The suppressive function of proliferating Tregs from siplizumab cultures was not functionally confirmed. In reactions with siplizumab, an average of approximately 70% of mappable alloreactive CD4+ clones were Treg-derived, compared with around 28% in control reactions. Compared with memory T cells, unstimulated naive T cells appeared more diverse, and naive cells seemed to make a substantial contribution to the alloresponse.

Sorted unstimulated T cells and proliferating T cells recovered from mixed lymphocyte reactions were subjected to TCRbeta CDR3 sequencing. Fresh whole blood from about ten HLA-typed healthy donors served as the source for isolating PBMCs. To map where alloreactive clones came from, unstimulated CD4+ regulatory T cells were FACS-sorted. The specimen was Tregs sorted from blood. The chain was built from TRBV7-2 and TRBJ1-4, and possibly TRBD1, on 5 matching bases. The TCR originated in a human donor in good health. The CDR3 in this case is CASSLGGRGLGLFF. The DNA sequence is given as TGTGCCAGCAGCTTAGGGGGAAGGGGACTGGGACTGTTTTTT.